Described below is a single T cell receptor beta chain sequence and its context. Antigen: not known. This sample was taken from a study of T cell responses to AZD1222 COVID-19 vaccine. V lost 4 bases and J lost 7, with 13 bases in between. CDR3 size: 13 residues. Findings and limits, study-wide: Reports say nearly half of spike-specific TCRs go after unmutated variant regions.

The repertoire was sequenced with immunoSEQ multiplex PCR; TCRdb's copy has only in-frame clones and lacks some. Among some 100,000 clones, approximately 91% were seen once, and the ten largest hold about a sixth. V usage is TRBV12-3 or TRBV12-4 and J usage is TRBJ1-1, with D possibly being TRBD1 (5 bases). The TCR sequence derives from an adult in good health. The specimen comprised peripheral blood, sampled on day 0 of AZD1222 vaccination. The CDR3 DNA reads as TGTGCCAGCAGTTGGGGAAATGGGGGTGAAGCTTTCTTT. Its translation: CASSWGNGGEAFF.